Below, 27 T cell receptor beta chains from the same sample are listed, as sequenced in a study of tumor and adjacent non-tumor tissue in lung cancer. No cell sorting was done before RNA was extracted from the tissue. A modified ARM-PCR protocol with three rounds of nested PCR amplified TCRbeta. One entry per CDR3 protein results from TCRdb running MiXCR on the multiplex PCR reads. The sample lists 84,000 or so distinct CDR3 sequences, around two thirds seen once, with over 12% in the top ten. The source material was lung tumor tissue. Receptors originate from a man aged 65-85 years with non-small cell lung cancer.

Points on this clonotype: The junction does not match germline at one end; this may be a read error. The V gene is TRBV6-6, the J gene TRBJ2-7, with a tentative D call TRBD1 (6 bases). CDR3 length equals 16 residues. Germline V gene lookup returns CDR1 MNHNY and CDR2 SVGAGI (reference sequence). In DNA form, the CDR3 reads TGTGCCAGCAGCTCCCCCCATGACAGGAGATCCTACGAGCAGCACTTC. Protein product: CASSSPHDRRSYEQHF.

The table lists this clonotype with a few counts. This chain joins TRBV29-1 and TRBJ2-5; 9 bases map to TRBD2. CDR3 size: 13 residues. Germline CDR1 SQVTM, CDR2 ANQGSEA. The V segment lost 6 bases and the J segment 1 base; nucleotides outside the gene matches: 3. The CDR3 here is CSVPTSGQETQYF. The CDR3 nucleotides read TGCAGCGTGCCGACTAGCGGCCAAGAGACCCAGTACTTC.

By proportion, this clonotype is medium-sized. The V and J genes are TRBV29-1 and TRBJ2-7; a possible D gene is TRBD2 (6 bases). Germline V gene sequence: CDR1 SQVTM, CDR2 ANQGSEA. Trimming pared 7 bases from V and 2 bases from J, leaving 12 bases between. The CDR3 length is 12 residues. CDR3 nucleotides: TGCAGCGCCCGACGGGGGACCTACGAGCAGTACTTC. Protein product: CSARRGTYEQYF.

A remark on this clonotype: One junction end disagrees with the germline gene, perhaps due to a read error. J is TRBJ1-2 and V is TRBV29-1, with a tentative D call TRBD1 (5 bases). This CDR3 region has 10 residues. CDR1 and CDR2 (germline): SQVTM, ANQGSEA. Here the CDR3 reads CSVEEGRYPF. DNA for the CDR3: TGCAGTGTTGAAGAGGGGCGCTACCCCTTC.

Of note for this clonotype: A much larger clone differs from this one at a single base, so this may be a read error. This chain connects TRBV6-5 to TRBJ1-2, with D unresolved. The ends were cut back, 6 bases at V and 4 bases at J, with 12 bases in the middle. The CDR3 has 13 residues. The germline V gene encodes CDR1 MNHEY and CDR2 SVGAGI. As DNA, the CDR3 is TGTGCCAGCAGAGCAGACTGGGCCTATGGCTACACCTTC. Protein sequence: CASRADWAYGYTF.

About this clonotype: The CDR3 carries no conserved terminal phenylalanine or tryptophan, so it likely arises from a read error. This chain joins TRBV11-2 and TRBJ2-7, with D possibly TRBD2 on 6 matching bases. Per the germline V gene, CDR1 is SGHAT and CDR2 is FQNNGV. The CDR3 is 15 amino acids. CDR3 nucleotides: TGTGCCAGCAGCATAGAGGGACTGGGGGCCTACGAGCAGTACATC. Translated: CASSIEGLGAYEQYI.

Points on this clonotype: Here the CDR3 omits its conserved ending phenylalanine or tryptophan, so a read error is the likely source. The CDR3 region is CATSDLTGGPRDTQYL. The CDR3 bases are TGTGCCACCAGTGATCTGACGGGAGGGCCTAGAGATACACAGTATTTG. The chain has TRBV24-1 and TRBJ2-3; 8 bases agree with TRBD2. Germline V CDR1 and CDR2: KGHDR, SFDVKD. CDR3 length equals 16 residues.

On this clonotype itself: At one boundary the junction diverges from the germline segment, which might be a read error. This sequence joins TRBV4-2 and TRBJ2-1; 9 bases are shared with TRBD2. Germline assignment: CDR1 LGHNA and CDR2 YNFKEQ. The CDR3 runs to 15 residues. The CDR3 DNA sequence: TGTGCCAGCAGCCGCGCGGGAGGGGCCTACAATGAGCAGTTATTC. Amino acid sequence: CASSRAGGAYNEQLF.

The table lists this clonotype with many counts. This chain links TRBV6-6 with TRBJ2-2; 9 bases map to TRBD1. Germline CDR1 reads MNHNY; CDR2 reads SVGAGI (reference sequence). The junction had 3 bases not matched to a gene; V was cut back by 2 bases and J by 5 bases. This CDR3 spans 15 amino acids. CDR3 sequence reads: CASSYPGTGTGELFF. DNA of the CDR3: TGTGCCAGCAGTTACCCCGGGACAGGGACCGGGGAGCTGTTTTTT.

The rearrangement joins TRBV6-5 to TRBJ1-2; D not certain. Between the trimmed V and J ends, which lost 7 bases and 5 bases, there was a span of 23 bases. This CDR3 has 16 residues. The germline gives CDR1 MNHEY, CDR2 SVGAGI. CDR3: CASTPATLNLKYGYTF. CDR3 bases: TGTGCCAGCACTCCGGCGACACTGAACCTTAAATATGGCTACACCTTC.

This clonotype was seen a handful of times. With a much larger clone just one base away, this may be a read error. No conserved phenylalanine or tryptophan is present at the end of the CDR3, so a read error is the likely explanation. The CDR3 region has the DNA TGTGCCACCAGAGGCGGGCAGGGTAGCAATCAGCCCCAGCATTTA. This translates into CATRGGQGSNQPQHL. The chain combines TRBV6-5 with TRBJ1-5, with D possibly being TRBD1 (5 bases). The germline V gene encodes CDR1 MNHEY and CDR2 SVGAGI. The CDR3 covers 15 residues. V was cut by 10 bases and J by 0 bases, with 16 bases left in between.

The sample holds a few counts of this clonotype. This sequence joins TRBV11-2 and TRBJ2-1, with 9 bases matching TRBD2. Germline CDR1 SGHAT, CDR2 FQNNGV. Unmatched junction bases numbered 11, after V lost 4 bases and J lost 7 bases. The CDR3 is made up of 16 amino acids. The chain's CDR3 is CASSSPASGDRNEQFF. The CDR3 nucleotides are TGTGCCAGCAGCTCTCCGGCTAGCGGGGACCGAAATGAGCAGTTCTTC.

This clonotype was found a few times. The V call is TRBV28, the J call TRBJ1-3; D is perhaps TRBD1 (5 bases). V gave up 3 bases and J gave up 0 bases, with 9 bases separating them. The CDR3 extends over 15 amino acids. Germline-derived CDR1 and CDR2 are MDHEN and SYDVKM. DNA for the CDR3: TGTGCCAGCAGTTTTCAGGGCCTCTCTGGAAACACCATATATTTT. This encodes CASSFQGLSGNTIYF.

The gene calls are TRBV20-1 and TRBJ2-3; D possibly corresponds to TRBD2 (6 bases). With 2 bases removed from V and 0 bases from J, the gap between germline ends came to 12 bases. In germline, CDR1 is DFQATT, CDR2 SNEGSKA (reference sequence). This CDR3 spans 15 amino acids. The CDR3 DNA reads TGCAGTGCTAGAAGGGAAAGCGGGAGCACAGATACGCAGTATTTT. Protein: CSARRESGSTDTQYF.

Comments on this clonotype: A read error may account for a junction end that differs from germline. V gene TRBV6-5 combines with J gene TRBJ1-1, with 8 bases that match TRBD1. CDR3 length: 15 residues. Germline CDR1 MNHEY, CDR2 SVGAGI. In DNA, the CDR3 is TGTACCAGCTTCCGGACAGGGCTCTCGAACACTGAGGCTTTCTTT. It translates to CTSFRTGLSNTEAFF.

On this clonotype: One end of the junction varies from germline; a read error may be responsible. This chain joins TRBV28 and TRBJ2-3; the D gene is possibly TRBD2 (6 bases). The CDR3 loop spans 17 amino acids. Germline V CDR1 and CDR2: MDHEN, SYDVKM. For the CDR3, the DNA is TGTACCAGCAGTTTCCCTTGGCAGCGGGCATTCGCAGATACGCAGTATTTT. This gives the protein CTSSFPWQRAFADTQYF.

In regard to this clonotype: A clone one base away is much larger, so this may be a read error. The chain employs TRBV12-3 or TRBV12-4 and TRBJ2-1; no reliable D call. V lost 6 bases and J 7 bases, leaving 10 bases between the germline ends. The CDR3 sequence is 12 residues long. CDR3: CASSPTKNEQFF. DNA for the CDR3: TGTGCCAGCAGCCCAACCAAGAATGAGCAGTTCTTC.

On this clonotype: One end of the junction fails to match germline, which may point to a read error. The chain recombines TRBV28 with TRBJ2-1, with TRBD1 matching over 8 bases. Germline V gives CDR1 MDHEN, CDR2 SYDVKM. CDR3 size: 17 residues. In nucleotides, the CDR3 is TGTGCCACCAGTATGAGATTAGCAGGGGGCACCTACAATGAACAGTTCTTC. Encoded protein: CATSMRLAGGTYNEQFF.

The chain combines TRBV11-3 with TRBJ2-3, with D perhaps matching TRBD2 (6 bases). Germline V CDR1 and CDR2: SGHNT, YENEEA. V was trimmed by 4 bases and J by 4 bases, leaving 9 bases between them. CDR3 length: 13 amino acids. The CDR3 sequence is CASSYRESDTQYF. Written as DNA, the CDR3 is TGTGCCAGCAGCTACCGGGAGTCAGATACGCAGTATTTT. Variable domain in full (rest from reference TRBV11-3 and TRBJ2-3): EAGVVQSPRYKIIEKKQPVAFWCNPISGHNTLYWYLQNLGQGPELLIRYENEEAVDDSQLPKDRFSAERLKGVDSTLKIQPAELGDSAVYLCASSYRESDTQYFGPGTRLTVL.

Regarding this clonotype: One end of the junction is discordant with germline, which a read error may explain. V is TRBV11-2 and J is TRBJ2-7; D is ambiguous. The CDR3 runs to 12 residues. Germline V gene lookup returns CDR1 SGHAT and CDR2 FQNNGV. Here the CDR3 reads CASSPTRYEQCF. CDR3 DNA: TGTGCCAGTAGCCCCACACGGTACGAGCAGTGCTTC.

With respect to this clonotype: The junction does not match germline at one end; this may be a read error. The rearrangement uses TRBV12-3 or TRBV12-4 and TRBJ1-1, with TRBD1 matching 7 bases. The CDR3 covers 16 residues. CDR3 sequence reads: CASSSDRRPVNTEAFF. The CDR3 DNA reads TGTGCCAGCAGTTCGGACAGGAGGCCCGTGAACACTGAAGCCTTCTTT.

This clonotype was observed many times. The genes are TRBV10-3 and TRBJ2-7; D might be TRBD2 (5 bases). Trimming cost V 2 bases and J 3 bases, with 8 bases left between them. The CDR3 runs to 13 residues. Germline CDR1 ENHRY, CDR2 SYGVKD. The CDR3 region is CAISEPGNYEQYF. CDR3 DNA sequence: TGTGCCATCAGTGAGCCGGGAAACTACGAGCAGTACTTC.

Note on this clonotype: Being one base from a much bigger clone, this may be a read error. This chain joins TRBV5-1 and TRBJ2-7, with D unclear. This CDR3 has 13 amino acids. Deletions cut 3 bases from V and 3 bases from J, with 10 bases between. Germline V gives CDR1 SGHRS, CDR2 YFSETQ. The CDR3 reads CASSSYSHYEQYF. The CDR3 bases are TGCGCCAGCAGCTCGTACTCGCACTACGAGCAGTACTTC. The whole variable domain, remainder taken from reference TRBV5-1 and TRBJ2-7, is KAGVTQTPRYLIKTRGQQVTLSCSPISGHRSVSWYQQTPGQGLQFLFEYFSETQRNKGNFPGRFSGRQFSNSRSEMNVSTLELGDSALYLCASSSYSHYEQYFGPGTRLTVT.

This clonotype was detected once. A junction boundary mismatches the germline segment, possibly from a read error. The chain employs TRBV11-2 and TRBJ2-7; D is possibly TRBD2 (6 bases). Germline CDR1 SGHAT, CDR2 FQNNGV. The CDR3 has 14 amino acids. CDR3 in DNA: TGTGCCAGCAGCTCGGGACTTACCTCCTATGAGCTGTACTTC. Protein sequence: CASSSGLTSYELYF.

This clonotype was observed at least ten times. The chain carries TRBV5-6 and TRBJ2-5, with a tentative D call TRBD1 (5 bases). Germline V gene lookup returns CDR1 SGHDT and CDR2 YYEEEE. Trimming removed 0 bases from V and 6 bases from J, with 9 bases in between. The length of the CDR3 is 13 residues. In DNA, the CDR3 is TGTGCCAGCAGCTTGGGACAGAAAAAGACCCAGTACTTC. Translation: CASSLGQKKTQYF.

Regarding this clonotype: At one end the junction does not follow the germline gene, possibly because of a read error. The gene calls are TRBV11-3 and TRBJ2-7; possibly TRBD2 for D (6 bases). The closer fit of TRBJ2-1 to the DNA end suggests the J call may be wrong. This CDR3 has 13 amino acids. Germline values: CDR1 SGHNT, CDR2 YENEEA. Here the CDR3 DNA reads TGTGCCGGCAGCTTGGAGGGCTGGTCGGAACAGTTCTTC. It codes for CAGSLEGWSEQFF.

About this clonotype itself: The junction differs from germline at one of its ends, possibly a read error. The V and J genes are TRBV10-3 and TRBJ1-1; TRBD1 is a possible D gene (6 bases). The germline CDR1 and CDR2 sequences are ENHRY and SYGVKD. The CDR3 runs to 14 residues. The chain's CDR3 is CTIRKDRGYTVAFF. CDR3 sequence (DNA): TGTACCATCAGGAAGGACAGAGGGTATACTGTAGCTTTCTTT.